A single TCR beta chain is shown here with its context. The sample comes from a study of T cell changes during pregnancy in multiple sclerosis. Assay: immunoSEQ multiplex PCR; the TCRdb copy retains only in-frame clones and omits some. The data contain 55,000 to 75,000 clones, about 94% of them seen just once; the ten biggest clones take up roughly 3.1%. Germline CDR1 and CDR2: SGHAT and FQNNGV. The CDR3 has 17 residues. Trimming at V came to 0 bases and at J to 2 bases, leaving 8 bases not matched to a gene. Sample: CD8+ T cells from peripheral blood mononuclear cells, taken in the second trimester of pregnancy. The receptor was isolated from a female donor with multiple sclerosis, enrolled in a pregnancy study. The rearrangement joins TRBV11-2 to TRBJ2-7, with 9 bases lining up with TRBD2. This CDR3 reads CASSLDRLAGLTYEQYF. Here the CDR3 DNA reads TGTGCCAGCAGCTTAGATCGGCTAGCGGGACTTACCTACGAGCAGTACTTC.